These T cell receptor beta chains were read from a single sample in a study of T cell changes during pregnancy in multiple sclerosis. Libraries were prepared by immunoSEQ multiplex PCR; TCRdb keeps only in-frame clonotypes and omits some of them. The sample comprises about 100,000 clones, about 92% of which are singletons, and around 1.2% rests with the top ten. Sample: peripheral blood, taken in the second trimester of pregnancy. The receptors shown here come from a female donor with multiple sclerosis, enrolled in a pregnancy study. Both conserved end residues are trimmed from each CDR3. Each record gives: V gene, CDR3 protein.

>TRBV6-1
ASREGHRYGYT
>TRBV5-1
ASSLGGQNNQPQH
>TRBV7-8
ASSTWTSGRGLTGELF
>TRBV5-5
ASRPAPGEYTEAF
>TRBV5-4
ASSPGTGNENTEAF
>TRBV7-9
ASTRNLMNTGELF
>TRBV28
ASSRPGQTDTQY
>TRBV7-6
ASSLGLAGNPEQY
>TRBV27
ASSLSVMSGSPNTQY
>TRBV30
AWSPAGGTLFGYT
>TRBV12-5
ASGLDTNYGYT
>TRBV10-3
AISESRSFGETQY
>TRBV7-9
ASSFGQVTEAF
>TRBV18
ASSPRGGAGTNTGELF
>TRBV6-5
ASSKWGQNYGYT
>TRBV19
ASGQQGHSNQPQH
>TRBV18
ASSTFRGNVYGYT
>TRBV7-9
ASSLALGEKLF
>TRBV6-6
ASSGTAFLPQH
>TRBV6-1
ASSEGWGQSTGELF
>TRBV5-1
ASSPTRPGVNEQY
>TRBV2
ASSTGTGGTGELF
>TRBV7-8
ASSLAIGRSEAF
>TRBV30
AWMGGKSYEQY
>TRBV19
ASIPRQGIGGYT
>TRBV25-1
ASSDSGGTGNTIY
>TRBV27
ASSYQVSFSGANVLT
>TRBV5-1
ASSFNSGVITDTQY
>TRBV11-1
ASRETGAKNTEAF
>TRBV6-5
ASSYSGMIYEQY
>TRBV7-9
ASSPITGELF
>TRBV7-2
ASSLRDEQY
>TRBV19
ASSIDTGGIHTGELF
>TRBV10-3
AISEFTGTNEKLF
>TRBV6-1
ASSEDGGEGETQY
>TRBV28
ASRFSSTGRSTEAF
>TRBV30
AWGEVTNTIY
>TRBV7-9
ASRRTSGGGPGELF
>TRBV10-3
AISEGQGVRTEAF
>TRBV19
ASSIGGYTGELF
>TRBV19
ASTSGGPLH
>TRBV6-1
ASSGGLAEGQETQY
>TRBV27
ASSYSSNQPQH
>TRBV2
ASSEQGLAKNIQY
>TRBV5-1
ASSGGGANTGELF
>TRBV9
ASSAKPGPRGETQY
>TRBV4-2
ASSQDGLADYNEQF
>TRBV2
ASTQRPPLAGDLGELF
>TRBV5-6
ASSWTAPNYGYT
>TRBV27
ASSLGGGLPYGELF
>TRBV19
ASSIVAGEYEQY
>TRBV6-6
ASSYSRGGGGEAF
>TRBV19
ASSTTDRGRWDNQPQH
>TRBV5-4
ASSLGGSTNEKLF
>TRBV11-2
ASSIYQGLTYEQY
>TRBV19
ASRVKQGKRSYGYT
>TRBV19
ASEARGLVNEQF
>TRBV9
ASSVVRTGKNYGYT
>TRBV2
ASKGVSGSSTDTQY